This TCR beta chain was captured in a study of blood T cell repertoires in COVID-19. Study-level background: There were acute and convalescent COVID-19 samples, and they came from the United States, Italy and Spain. PBMCs, B-cell-depleted T cells, or T cells provided the cDNA or gDNA that made up the material.

The CDR3 consists of 14 residues. Trimming cost V 2 bases and J 0 bases, with 3 bases left between them. The germline CDR1 and CDR2 sequences are SGDLS and YYNGEE. Generated by immunoSEQ multiplex PCR, the TCRdb table keeps only in-frame clones and is missing some. The table shows over 85,000 clones, with around 90% occurring only once. The TCR was taken from a woman in her seventies with acute or convalescent COVID-19. The chain couples TRBV9 to TRBJ2-6; the D is unclear. Input material: peripheral blood. CDR3 residues: CASSVGSGANVLTF. DNA for the CDR3: TGTGCCAGCAGCGTCGGCTCTGGGGCCAACGTCCTGACTTTC. The variable domain in full, completed from reference TRBV9 and TRBJ2-6, reads DSGVTQTPKHLITATGQRVTLRCSPRSGDLSVYWYQQSLDQGLQFLIQYYNGEERAKGNILERFSAQQFPDLHSELNLSSLELGDSALYFCASSVGSGANVLTFGAGSRLTVL.